A single sample is the source of the 30 T cell receptor beta chains below, sequenced in a study of technical replicates of blood from a few donors. Clones were sequenced by immunoSEQ multiplex PCR, and TCRdb holds only the in-frame ones, with some missing. In the table there are 80,000 or so clones, around 94% of which are singletons. Sequenced material: T cells isolated from PBMCs. These receptors all stem from a human donor in good health.

This sequence joins TRBV5-8 and TRBJ2-5, with a tentative D call TRBD2 (5 bases). The V and J ends lost 0 bases and 7 bases respectively, with 19 bases between them. From germline, CDR1 is SGHTS and CDR2 YDEGEE. CDR3 size: 16 residues. The CDR3 loop is CASSLVLGPGYGTQYF. The DNA for the CDR3 is TGTGCCAGCAGCTTGGTATTGGGCCCGGGATACGGGACCCAGTACTTC.

This rearrangement joins TRBV29-1 to TRBJ2-1; possible D gene TRBD2, 6 bases. This CDR3 comprises 13 residues. V gave up 7 bases and J gave up 2 bases, with 12 bases separating them. CDR1 and CDR2 (germline): SQVTM, ANQGSEA. CDR3 nucleotide sequence: TGCAGCGCGGGACTCCTGACCTACAATGAGCAGTTCTTC. Translated: CSAGLLTYNEQFF.

The CDR3 nucleotides read TGTGCTAGTGGTTCCGGACTAGCGGGATACAATGAGCAGTTCTTC. This gives the protein CASGSGLAGYNEQFF. The chain carries TRBV12-5 and TRBJ2-1; 12 bases line up with TRBD2. V trimming: 4 bases; J trimming: 4 bases; junction bases outside the gene matches: 2. Germline CDR1 and CDR2: LGHNT and FRNRAP. This CDR3 comprises 15 residues.

As for this clone: Sequence at one end of the junction differs from germline and may be a read error. The chain recombines TRBV20-1 with TRBJ2-7, with D maybe TRBD1 (6 bases). CDR1 is DFQATT and CDR2 is SNEGSKA in the germline V gene (reference sequence). The CDR3 contains 11 residues. The CDR3 sequence: CSARGTNEQYF. CDR3 coding DNA: TGCAGTGCCAGAGGGACAAACGAGCAGTACTTC.

The rearrangement uses TRBV9 and TRBJ2-7; 9 nucleotides match TRBD2. The CDR3 length is 16 residues. Germline loops: CDR1 SGDLS, CDR2 YYNGEE. The V and J ends lost 0 bases and 2 bases, in that order; junction bases with no gene match: 6. The DNA for the CDR3 is TGTGCCAGCAGCGTAGCCTCTAGCGGGAACACCTACGAGCAGTACTTC. Amino acid sequence: CASSVASSGNTYEQYF.

V usage is TRBV19 and J usage is TRBJ2-7; 9 positions agree with TRBD2. With 3 bases clipped from V and 1 base from J, the junction kept 1 base outside the gene matches. CDR3 length equals 14 residues. Germline V gives CDR1 LNHDA, CDR2 SQIVND (reference sequence). The CDR3 DNA is TGTGCCAGTAGTATGACTAGCGGTTCCTACGAGCAGTACTTC. This sequence encodes CASSMTSGSYEQYF.

V is TRBV2 and J is TRBJ1-2, with a weak D call TRBD1 (5 bases). Trimming removed 2 bases at V and 7 bases at J, with 11 bases between. CDR3 size: 13 residues. Germline values: CDR1 SNHLY, CDR2 FYNNEI. CDR3 region: CASSERRGGGYTF. The DNA for the CDR3 is TGTGCCAGCAGTGAAAGGCGGGGGGGTGGCTACACCTTC.

The chain links TRBV30 to TRBJ1-3; D gene uncertain. The CDR3 runs 15 residues. V lost 3 bases and J 0 bases, leaving 12 bases between the germline ends. Germline CDR1 GTSNPN, CDR2 SVGIG (reference sequence). The CDR3 nucleotides are TGTGCCTGGAGCGACTCAGTTTTCTCTGGAAACACCATATATTTT. This translates into CAWSDSVFSGNTIYF.

The chain couples TRBV6-4 to TRBJ2-1; 7 positions match TRBD1. The CDR3 runs to 17 residues. Germline V gene sequence: CDR1 MRHNA, CDR2 SNTAGT. V lost 3 bases to trimming and J lost 0 bases; unmatched junction nucleotides: 8. This CDR3 reads CASSEYFGTVSYNEQFF. In nucleotides, the CDR3 is TGTGCCAGCAGTGAATATTTCGGGACAGTCTCCTACAATGAGCAGTTCTTC.

The gene calls are TRBV5-6 and TRBJ1-5, with 8 bases aligning to TRBD1. This CDR3 has 15 amino acids. V shed 2 bases and J 1 base; nucleotides not matched to a gene: 2. Looked up from germline, CDR1 is SGHDT and CDR2 is YYEEEE. Here the CDR3 DNA reads TGTGCCAGCAGCTTCAGGGGGCCAAGCAATCAGCCCCAGCATTTT. This gives the protein CASSFRGPSNQPQHF.

This chain joins TRBV7-2 and TRBJ1-2; tentative D call: TRBD1 (6 bases). CDR1 is SGHTA, CDR2 FQGNSA, per germline. Trimming shortened V by 4 bases and J by 5 bases, and 14 bases separated the two germline ends. The CDR3 runs 14 residues. The CDR3 loop reads CASSSSPDRYGYTF. CDR3 in DNA: TGTGCCAGCAGCTCCTCCCCGGACAGATATGGCTACACCTTC.

The rearrangement uses TRBV18 and TRBJ1-2; perhaps TRBD1 as D (6 bases). The length of the CDR3 is 13 residues. CDR1 is KGHSH, CDR2 LQKENI, per germline. Trimming removed 8 bases at V and 2 bases at J, with 12 bases between. The CDR3 reads CASLGQWNYGYTF. Written as DNA, the CDR3 is TGTGCCAGCCTTGGACAGTGGAACTATGGCTACACCTTC.

The CDR3 DNA follows: TGTGCCAGCAGCCCCCTGATGACAGGGATCTACGAGCAGTACTTC. It encodes CASSPLMTGIYEQYF. The rearrangement joins TRBV6-5 to TRBJ2-7; 7 bases map to TRBD1. CDR1 MNHEY and CDR2 SVGAGI come from the germline V gene. V gave up 6 bases and J gave up 3 bases; unmatched junction bases: 11. The CDR3 consists of 15 residues.

V usage is TRBV7-9 and J usage is TRBJ2-5, with D tentatively TRBD1 (6 bases). Looked up from germline, CDR1 is SEHNR and CDR2 is FQNEAQ (reference sequence). Between the trimmed V and J ends, which lost 4 bases and 4 bases, there was a span of 22 bases. The CDR3 loop spans 17 amino acids. CDR3 in DNA: TGTGCCAGCAGCTCCAGTAGCCAGGGGCTTCTAGGAGAGACCCAGTACTTC. Its translation: CASSSSSQGLLGETQYF. Full variable domain (outside the CDR3, taken from reference TRBV7-9 and TRBJ2-5): DTGVSQNPRHKITKRGQNVTFRCDPISEHNRLYWYRQTLGQGPEFLTYFQNEAQLEKSRLLSDRFSAERPKGSFSTLEIQRTEQGDSAMYLCASSSSSQGLLGETQYFGPGTRLLVL.

Details on this clone: An end of the junction does not agree with germline; a read error may underlie this. The J gene is TRBJ2-7, the V gene TRBV18; 7 nucleotides agree with TRBD1. From germline, CDR1 is KGHSH and CDR2 LQKENI. This CDR3 spans 12 amino acids. This chain's CDR3 is CASSRNTGTEDF. The CDR3 DNA sequence: TGTGCCAGCTCAAGAAATACGGGGACAGAGGACTTC.

The CDR3 sequence is CASSPRGSTDTQYF. The CDR3 bases are TGTGCCAGCAGCCCCAGGGGTAGCACAGATACGCAGTATTTT. The V call is TRBV11-2, the J call TRBJ2-3; TRBD1 is a possible D gene (6 bases). Germline V gene sequence: CDR1 SGHAT, CDR2 FQNNGV. V shed 5 bases and J shed 0 bases, with 9 bases lying between them. CDR3 length: 14 residues.

The table lists this clone with a count of one. The chain recombines TRBV4-1 with TRBJ2-7, with 7 nucleotides matching TRBD2. J was trimmed by 3 bases and V by 4 bases; bases with no gene match: 0. CDR1 and CDR2 from the germline V gene are MGHRA and YSYEKL. The CDR3 is 12 amino acids. CDR3 loop: CASSPSGYEQYF. The CDR3 DNA reads as TGCGCCAGCAGCCCTAGCGGCTACGAGCAGTACTTC.

The chain has TRBV29-1 and TRBJ2-7, with 10 bases identical to TRBD2. CDR1 SQVTM and CDR2 ANQGSEA come from the germline V gene. This CDR3 comprises 13 residues. V trimming: 4 bases; J trimming: 6 bases; junction bases outside the gene matches: 6. The CDR3 nucleotides read TGCAGCGTTGGGCTAGCGGGAGTAGGCGAGCAGTACTTC. It codes for CSVGLAGVGEQYF.

This chain joins TRBV11-2 and TRBJ2-5, with TRBD1 as a possible D gene (6 bases). This CDR3 is 14 amino acids long. The germline V and J ends were trimmed by 3 bases and 3 bases, with 11 bases remaining between them. Per germline, CDR1 SGHAT and CDR2 FQNNGV. CDR3 sequence: CASSFRQVEETQYF. The CDR3 DNA sequence: TGTGCCAGCAGCTTCCGACAGGTCGAAGAGACCCAGTACTTC. Complete variable domain (other parts from reference TRBV11-2 and TRBJ2-5): EAGVAQSPRYKIIEKRQSVAFWCNPISGHATLYWYQQILGQGPKLLIQFQNNGVVDDSQLPKDRFSAERLKGVDSTLKIQPAKLEDSAVYLCASSFRQVEETQYFGPGTRLLVL.

The CDR3 DNA reads TGTGCCAGCAGATCAGACAGGAGCACTGAAGCTTTCTTT. This translates into CASRSDRSTEAFF. This chain links TRBV6-5 with TRBJ1-1, with D maybe TRBD1 (6 bases). The CDR3 is 13 residues long. The germline V gene has CDR1 MNHEY and CDR2 SVGAGI. V lost 6 bases, J lost 4 bases, and 12 bases lay in between.

The chain uses TRBV5-1 and TRBJ1-1; unclear D gene. Germline values: CDR1 SGHRS, CDR2 YFSETQ. This CDR3 contains 14 residues. V lost 1 base, J lost 4 bases, and 11 bases lay in between. The CDR3: CASSLSPSVTEAFF. In DNA, the CDR3 is TGCGCCAGCAGCTTGAGCCCCAGCGTCACTGAAGCTTTCTTT.

The rearrangement joins TRBV18 to TRBJ1-1, with D maybe TRBD1 (5 bases). CDR1 is KGHSH and CDR2 is LQKENI in the germline V gene. V was shortened by 3 bases and J by 2 bases, with 10 bases between the two germline ends. This CDR3 comprises 14 residues. This CDR3 is CASSPGGINTEAFF. CDR3 sequence (DNA): TGTGCCAGCTCACCGGGGGGAATTAACACTGAAGCTTTCTTT.

This rearrangement joins TRBV7-8 to TRBJ2-7, with TRBD2 as a possible D gene (5 bases). Trimming took off 5 bases at V and 0 bases at J, with 14 bases between the two ends. Germline loops: CDR1 SGHVS, CDR2 FQNEAQ. This CDR3 has 15 residues. The chain's CDR3 is CASSHPDGGSYEQYF. In DNA form, the CDR3 reads TGTGCCAGCAGCCATCCGGACGGAGGCTCCTACGAGCAGTACTTC.

The V and J genes are TRBV9 and TRBJ1-1; a possible D gene is TRBD1 (5 bases). The germline V and J ends were trimmed by 3 bases and 7 bases, with 16 bases remaining between them. In germline, CDR1 is SGDLS, CDR2 YYNGEE. This CDR3 has 14 residues. The CDR3 loop reads CASSGGLAAHEAFF. CDR3 DNA sequence: TGTGCCAGCAGCGGGGGACTGGCCGCACATGAAGCTTTCTTT.

The J gene is TRBJ1-5, the V gene TRBV9; a weak D match, TRBD1 (5 bases). V lost 2 bases, J lost 8 bases, and 11 bases lay in between. This CDR3 has 13 residues. In germline, CDR1 is SGDLS, CDR2 YYNGEE. The CDR3 is CASSVSGLEPQHF. The CDR3 nucleotides read TGTGCCAGCAGCGTCTCAGGGTTGGAGCCCCAGCATTTT.

The chain recombines TRBV30 with TRBJ2-3; 12 positions match TRBD2. V lost 1 base and J lost 5; bases outside the gene matches: 7. This CDR3 is 16 amino acids long. CDR1 and CDR2 (germline): GTSNPN, SVGIG (reference sequence). The CDR3 nucleotides read TGTGCCTGGAGTGGGGCTAGCGGGAGGGCCCAAGATACGCAGTATTTT. Its translation is CAWSGASGRAQDTQYF.

This clone was recorded only once. The genes are TRBV4-2 and TRBJ2-7; TRBD1 aligns across 10 bases. Germline-derived CDR1 and CDR2 are LGHNA and YNFKEQ. V gave up 0 bases and J gave up 1 base; unmatched junction bases: 6. The CDR3 spans 17 residues. CDR3 in DNA: TGTGCCAGCAGCCAAGATTGGAGGGACAGGGGTTCCTACGAGCAGTACTTC. Translated, it gives CASSQDWRDRGSYEQYF.

The chain has TRBV4-3 and TRBJ2-1; TRBD2 aligns across 14 bases. Trimming cost V 1 base and J 12 bases; bases outside gene matches: 8. Looked up from germline, CDR1 is LGHNA and CDR2 is YSLEER. The CDR3 contains 16 residues. CDR3 nucleotide sequence: TGCGCCAGCAGCCAAGTTTTAGGACTAGCGGGAGGTTGGCAGTTCTTC. Residues: CASSQVLGLAGGWQFF.

This clone has only a few counts. This chain connects TRBV5-1 to TRBJ1-1; D call uncertain. The CDR3 loop spans 14 amino acids. V was pared by 0 bases and J by 2 bases, with 8 bases between. Germline values: CDR1 SGHRS, CDR2 YFSETQ. The chain's CDR3 is CASSLESGNTEAFF. The DNA for the CDR3 is TGCGCCAGCAGCTTGGAATCAGGAAACACTGAAGCTTTCTTT. Full variable domain (outside the CDR3, taken from reference TRBV5-1 and TRBJ1-1): KAGVTQTPRYLIKTRGQQVTLSCSPISGHRSVSWYQQTPGQGLQFLFEYFSETQRNKGNFPGRFSGRQFSNSRSEMNVSTLELGDSALYLCASSLESGNTEAFFGQGTRLTVV.

The gene calls are TRBV7-8 and TRBJ1-4; D is perhaps TRBD1 (5 bases). Trimming removed 3 bases from V and 6 bases from J, with 14 bases in between. Germline V lookup: CDR1 SGHVS, CDR2 FQNEAQ. This CDR3 contains 15 residues. CDR3 nucleotides: TGTGCCAGCAGCTTGCGGGGGACGGAGTATGAAAAACTGTTTTTT. This gives the protein CASSLRGTEYEKLFF.